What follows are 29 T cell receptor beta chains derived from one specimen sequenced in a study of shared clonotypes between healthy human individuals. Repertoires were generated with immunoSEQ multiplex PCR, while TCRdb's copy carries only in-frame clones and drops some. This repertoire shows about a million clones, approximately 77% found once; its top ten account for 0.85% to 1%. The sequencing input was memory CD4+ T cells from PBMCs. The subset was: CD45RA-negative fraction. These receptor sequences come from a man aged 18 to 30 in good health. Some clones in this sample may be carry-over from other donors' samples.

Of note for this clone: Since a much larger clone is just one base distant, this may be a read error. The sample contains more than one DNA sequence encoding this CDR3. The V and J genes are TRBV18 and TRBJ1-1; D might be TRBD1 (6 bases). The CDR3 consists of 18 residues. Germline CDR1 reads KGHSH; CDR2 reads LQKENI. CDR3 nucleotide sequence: TGTGCTAGCTCACCCTCCGGGGGGCCCGAGGGACCGAACACTGAAGCTTTCTTT. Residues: CASSPSGGPEGPNTEAFF.

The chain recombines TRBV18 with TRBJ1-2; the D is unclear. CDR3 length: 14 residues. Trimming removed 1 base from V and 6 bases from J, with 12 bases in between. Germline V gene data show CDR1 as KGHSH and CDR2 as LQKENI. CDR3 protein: CASSPRASSDGYTF. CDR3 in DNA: TGTGCCAGCTCACCACGGGCATCCTCGGATGGCTACACCTTC.

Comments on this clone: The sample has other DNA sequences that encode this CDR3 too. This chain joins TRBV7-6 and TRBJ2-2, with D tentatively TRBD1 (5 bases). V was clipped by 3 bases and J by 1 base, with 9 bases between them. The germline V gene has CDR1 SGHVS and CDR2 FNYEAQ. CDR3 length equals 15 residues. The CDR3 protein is CASSLGQGNTGELFF. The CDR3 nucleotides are TGTGCCAGCAGCTTGGGCCAGGGGAACACCGGGGAGCTGTTTTTT.

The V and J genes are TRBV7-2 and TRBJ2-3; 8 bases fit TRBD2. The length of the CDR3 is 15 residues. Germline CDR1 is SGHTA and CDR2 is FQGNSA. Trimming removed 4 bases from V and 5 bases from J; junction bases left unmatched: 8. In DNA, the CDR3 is TGTGCCAGCAGCTCTACCGGGACTAGACTAGATACGCAGTATTTT. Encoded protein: CASSSTGTRLDTQYF.

CDR3 loop: CASSPLQGRLAYSGYF. CDR3 sequence (DNA): TGTGCCAGCAGCCCATTACAGGGCAGACTAGCTTATTCCGGGTACTTC. The rearrangement joins TRBV11-2 to TRBJ2-7; a weak D match, TRBD2 (7 bases). Germline V gene sequence: CDR1 SGHAT, CDR2 FQNNGV. V was pared by 5 bases and J by 12 bases, with 29 bases between. The length of the CDR3 is 16 residues.

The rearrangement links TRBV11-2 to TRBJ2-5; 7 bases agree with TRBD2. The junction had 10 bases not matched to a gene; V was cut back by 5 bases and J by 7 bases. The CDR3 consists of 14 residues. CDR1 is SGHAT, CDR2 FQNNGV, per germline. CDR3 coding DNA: TGTGCCAGCAGCCCTCAGCGGAGGGAGGGGACCCAGTACTTC. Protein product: CASSPQRREGTQYF.

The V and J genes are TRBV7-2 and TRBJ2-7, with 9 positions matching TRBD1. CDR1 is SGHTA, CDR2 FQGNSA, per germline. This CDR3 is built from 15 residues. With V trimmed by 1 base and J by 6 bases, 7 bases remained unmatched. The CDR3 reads CASSLEWDRVGEQYF. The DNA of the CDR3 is TGTGCCAGCAGCTTAGAATGGGACAGGGTAGGCGAGCAGTACTTC.

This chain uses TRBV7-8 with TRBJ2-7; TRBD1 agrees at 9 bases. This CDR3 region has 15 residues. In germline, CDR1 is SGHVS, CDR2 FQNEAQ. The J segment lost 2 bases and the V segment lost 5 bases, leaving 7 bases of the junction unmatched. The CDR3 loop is CASSGTTGGTYEQYF. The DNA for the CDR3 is TGTGCCAGCAGCGGTACGACAGGGGGAACCTACGAGCAGTACTTC.

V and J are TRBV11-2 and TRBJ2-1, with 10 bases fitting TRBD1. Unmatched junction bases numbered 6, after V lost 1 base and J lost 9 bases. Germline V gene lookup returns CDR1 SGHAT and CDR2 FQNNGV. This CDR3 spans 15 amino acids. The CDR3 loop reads CASSLGGTGVSEQFF. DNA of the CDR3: TGTGCCAGCAGCTTAGGGGGGACAGGGGTCAGTGAGCAGTTCTTC. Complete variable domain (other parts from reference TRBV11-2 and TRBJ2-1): EAGVAQSPRYKIIEKRQSVAFWCNPISGHATLYWYQQILGQGPKLLIQFQNNGVVDDSQLPKDRFSAERLKGVDSTLKIQPAKLEDSAVYLCASSLGGTGVSEQFFGPGTRLTVL.

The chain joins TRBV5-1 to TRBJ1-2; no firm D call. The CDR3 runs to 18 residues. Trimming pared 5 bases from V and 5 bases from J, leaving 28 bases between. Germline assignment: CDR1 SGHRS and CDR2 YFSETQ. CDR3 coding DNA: TGCGCCAGCAGGGCTGGAGGGCAAGGAGTTGAGTTTTGGTATGGCTACACCTTC. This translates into CASRAGGQGVEFWYGYTF.

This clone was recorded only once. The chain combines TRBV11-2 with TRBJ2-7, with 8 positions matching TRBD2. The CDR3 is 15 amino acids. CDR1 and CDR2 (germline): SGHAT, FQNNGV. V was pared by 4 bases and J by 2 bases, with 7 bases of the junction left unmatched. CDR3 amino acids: CASSSTGTSTYEQYF. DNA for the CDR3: TGTGCCAGCAGCTCTACCGGGACTAGTACCTACGAGCAGTACTTC.

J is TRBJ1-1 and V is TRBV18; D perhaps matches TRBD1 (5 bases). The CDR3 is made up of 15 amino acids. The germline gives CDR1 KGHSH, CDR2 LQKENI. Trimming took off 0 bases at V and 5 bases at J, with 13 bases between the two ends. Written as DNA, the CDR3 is TGTGCCAGCTCACCACCGTCAGGGTGGGGGACTGAAGCTTTCTTT. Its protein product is CASSPPSGWGTEAFF.

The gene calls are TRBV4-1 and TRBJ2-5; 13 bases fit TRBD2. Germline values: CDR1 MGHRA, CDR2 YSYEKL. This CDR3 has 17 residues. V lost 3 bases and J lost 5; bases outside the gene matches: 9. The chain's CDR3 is CASSQPTSGRATETQYF. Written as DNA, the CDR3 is TGCGCCAGCAGCCAGCCTACTAGCGGGAGGGCCACGGAGACCCAGTACTTC.

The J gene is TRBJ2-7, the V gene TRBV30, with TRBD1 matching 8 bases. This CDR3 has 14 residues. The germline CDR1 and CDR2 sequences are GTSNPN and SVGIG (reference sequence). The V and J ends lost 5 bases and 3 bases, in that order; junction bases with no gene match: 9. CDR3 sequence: CAWAPTGAVYEQYF. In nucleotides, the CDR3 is TGTGCCTGGGCGCCGACAGGGGCGGTCTACGAGCAGTACTTC.

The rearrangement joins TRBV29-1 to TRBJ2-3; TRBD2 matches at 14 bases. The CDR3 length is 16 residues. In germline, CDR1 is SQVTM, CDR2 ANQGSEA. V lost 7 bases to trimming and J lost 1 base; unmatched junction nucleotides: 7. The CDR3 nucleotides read TGCAGCGCTCTGGGACTAGCGGGAGTGGGCACAGATACGCAGTATTTT. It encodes CSALGLAGVGTDTQYF.

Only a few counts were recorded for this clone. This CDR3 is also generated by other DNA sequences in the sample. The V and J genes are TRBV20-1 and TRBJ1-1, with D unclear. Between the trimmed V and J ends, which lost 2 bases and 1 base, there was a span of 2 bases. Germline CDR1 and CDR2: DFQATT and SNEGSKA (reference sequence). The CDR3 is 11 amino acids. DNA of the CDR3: TGCAGTGCTAGACAGAACACTGAAGCTTTCTTT. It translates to CSARQNTEAFF.

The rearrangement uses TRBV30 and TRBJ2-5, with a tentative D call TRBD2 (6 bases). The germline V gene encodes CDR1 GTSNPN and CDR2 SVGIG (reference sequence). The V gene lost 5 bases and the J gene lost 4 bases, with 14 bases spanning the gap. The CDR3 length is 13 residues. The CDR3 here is CAWEGLRRETQYF. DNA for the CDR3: TGTGCCTGGGAGGGACTGAGAAGAGAGACCCAGTACTTC. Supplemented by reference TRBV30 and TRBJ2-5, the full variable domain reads SQTIHQWPATLVQPVGSPLSLECTVEGTSNPNLYWYRQAAGRGLQLLFYSVGIGQISSEVPQNLSASRPQDRQFILSSKKLLLSDSGFYLCAWEGLRRETQYFGPGTRLLVL.

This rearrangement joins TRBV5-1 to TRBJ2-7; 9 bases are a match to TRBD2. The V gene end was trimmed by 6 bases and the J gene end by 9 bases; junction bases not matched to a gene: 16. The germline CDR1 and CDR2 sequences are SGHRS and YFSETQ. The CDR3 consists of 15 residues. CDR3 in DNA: TGCGCCAGCACCAACAGCGGGGGGACCGCGATGGGGCAGTACTTC. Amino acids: CASTNSGGTAMGQYF.

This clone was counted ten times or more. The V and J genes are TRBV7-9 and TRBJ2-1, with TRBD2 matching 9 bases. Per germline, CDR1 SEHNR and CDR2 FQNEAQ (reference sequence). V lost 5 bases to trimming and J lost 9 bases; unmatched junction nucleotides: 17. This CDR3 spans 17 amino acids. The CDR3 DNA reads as TGTGCCAGCAGCCCCTCCTGGTTGGGCGGGAGGGCCCTTGAGCAGTTCTTC. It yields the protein CASSPSWLGGRALEQFF.

CDR3 coding DNA: TGTGCCAGCAGACATCAGAACACTGAAGCTTTCTTT. Translating gives CASRHQNTEAFF. The chain couples TRBV7-2 to TRBJ1-1, with unresolved D. In germline, CDR1 is SGHTA, CDR2 FQGNSA. V was cut by 6 bases and J by 1 base, with 6 bases left in between. The CDR3 contains 12 residues.

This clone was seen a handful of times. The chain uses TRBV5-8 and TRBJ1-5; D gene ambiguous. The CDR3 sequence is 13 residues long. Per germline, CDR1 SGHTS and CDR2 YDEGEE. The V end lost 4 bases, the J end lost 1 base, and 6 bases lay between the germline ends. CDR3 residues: CASSIQSNQPQHF. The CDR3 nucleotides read TGTGCCAGCAGCATACAGAGCAATCAGCCCCAGCATTTT.

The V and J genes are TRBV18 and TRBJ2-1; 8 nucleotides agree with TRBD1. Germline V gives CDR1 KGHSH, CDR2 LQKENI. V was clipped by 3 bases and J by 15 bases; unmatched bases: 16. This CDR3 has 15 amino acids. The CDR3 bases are TGTGCCAGCTCACCCACACTCAGTCCGGGACAGGAATGGTTCTTC. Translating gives CASSPTLSPGQEWFF. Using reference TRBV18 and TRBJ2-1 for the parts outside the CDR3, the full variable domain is NAGVMQNPRHLVRRRGQEARLRCSPMKGHSHVYWYRQLPEEGLKFMVYLQKENIIDESGMPKERFSAEFPKEGPSILRIQQVVRGDSAAYFCASSPTLSPGQEWFFGPGTRLTVL.

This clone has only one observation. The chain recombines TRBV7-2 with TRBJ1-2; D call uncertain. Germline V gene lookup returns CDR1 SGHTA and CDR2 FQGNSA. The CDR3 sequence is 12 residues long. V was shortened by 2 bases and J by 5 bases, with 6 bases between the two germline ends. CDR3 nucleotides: TGTGCCAGCAGCTTAAAGAAGTATGGCTACACCTTC. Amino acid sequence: CASSLKKYGYTF.

This CDR3 reads CASSANRESRGYTF. CDR3 sequence (DNA): TGTGCCAGCAGCGCCAACAGGGAATCGAGAGGCTACACCTTC. V usage is TRBV9 and J usage is TRBJ1-2; maybe TRBD1 (6 bases). The CDR3 contains 14 residues. V was clipped by 3 bases and J by 8 bases, with 17 bases between them. Germline CDR1 SGDLS, CDR2 YYNGEE. Full variable domain (missing parts from reference TRBV9 and TRBJ1-2): DSGVTQTPKHLITATGQRVTLRCSPRSGDLSVYWYQQSLDQGLQFLIQYYNGEERAKGNILERFSAQQFPDLHSELNLSSLELGDSALYFCASSANRESRGYTFGSGTRLTVV.

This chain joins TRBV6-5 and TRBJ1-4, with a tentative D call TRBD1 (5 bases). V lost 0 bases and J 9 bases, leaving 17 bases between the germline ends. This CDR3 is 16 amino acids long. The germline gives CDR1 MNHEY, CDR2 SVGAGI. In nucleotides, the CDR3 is TGTGCCAGCAGTTACTCAGGAGCCGGGGGGTCGCAAAAACTGTTTTTT. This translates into CASSYSGAGGSQKLFF.

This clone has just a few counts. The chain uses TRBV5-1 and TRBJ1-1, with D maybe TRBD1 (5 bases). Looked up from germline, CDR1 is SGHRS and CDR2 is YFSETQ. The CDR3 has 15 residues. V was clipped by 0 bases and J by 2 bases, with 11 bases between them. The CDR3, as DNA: TGCGCCAGCAGCTTGGGCTGGGGCGGTAACACTGAAGCTTTCTTT. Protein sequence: CASSLGWGGNTEAFF.

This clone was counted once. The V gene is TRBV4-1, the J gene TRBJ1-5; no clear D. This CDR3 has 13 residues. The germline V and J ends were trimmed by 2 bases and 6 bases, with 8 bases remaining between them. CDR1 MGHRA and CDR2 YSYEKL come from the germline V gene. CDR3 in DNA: TGCGCCAGCAGCCAATTAGCCCTTCAGCCCCAGCATTTT. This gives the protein CASSQLALQPQHF.

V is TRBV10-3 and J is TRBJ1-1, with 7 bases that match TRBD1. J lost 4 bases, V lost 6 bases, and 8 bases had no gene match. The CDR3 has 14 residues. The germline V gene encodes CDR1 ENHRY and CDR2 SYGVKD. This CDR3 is CAIRVDRDGTEAFF. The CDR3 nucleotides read TGTGCCATCAGAGTCGACAGGGATGGCACTGAAGCTTTCTTT.

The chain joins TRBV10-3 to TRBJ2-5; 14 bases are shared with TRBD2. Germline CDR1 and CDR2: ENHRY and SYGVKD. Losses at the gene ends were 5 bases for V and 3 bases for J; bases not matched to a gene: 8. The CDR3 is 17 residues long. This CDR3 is CAISRSTGLAGEETQYF. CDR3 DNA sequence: TGTGCCATCAGTCGAAGCACGGGACTAGCGGGGGAAGAGACCCAGTACTTC.